Listed below are T cell receptor beta chains from one sample, sequenced in a study of cytomegalovirus exposure and HLA in healthy donors. Profiled with immunoSEQ multiplex PCR; TCRdb holds only in-frame clones, not every one. Seen in this sample are roughly 70,000 clones; the ten most common clones hold 6.5% to 9%. The sample consisted of PBMCs. These receptor sequences come from a female donor in good health and CMV-seropositive. The CDR3 runs from the conserved cysteine through the conserved F or W.

v_call	j_call	cdr3_length	cdr3_aa
TRBV20-1	TRBJ2-1	10	CSGLQQKQFF
TRBV9	TRBJ2-5	14	CASSVQDRVETQYF
TRBV5-1	TRBJ2-7	12	CASSLRQGEQYF
TRBV5-5	TRBJ2-7	15	CASSLSGIQDYEQYF
TRBV29-1	TRBJ1-2	13	CSVPSGGNYGYTF
TRBV4-1	TRBJ1-3	17	CASSQASRGGPGNTIYF
TRBV7-9	TRBJ2-6	17	CASRHGAGGSGANVLTF
TRBV6-6	TRBJ2-5	13	CASSYVNQETQYF
TRBV19	TRBJ1-2	14	CASNPGRPTYGYTF
TRBV18	TRBJ2-5	13	CASSPTSSETQYF
TRBV5-1	TRBJ1-5	13	CASSLDQDQPQHF
TRBV18	TRBJ2-5	15	CASSPNLGFQETQYF
TRBV4-1	TRBJ1-5	14	CASSQLTAGEPQHF
TRBV4-3	TRBJ2-7	16	CASSQEVGGLVYEQYF
TRBV28	TRBJ2-1	14	CALRDREVGGEQFF
TRBV27	TRBJ2-3	14	CASSTGTYLDTQYF
TRBV29-1	TRBJ2-1	12	CSAGQVYNEQFF
TRBV9	TRBJ1-4	17	CASSALGTGGAKEKLFF
TRBV6-5	TRBJ2-1	13	CASRGNQGNEQFF
TRBV30	TRBJ1-2	15	CAWSVRPLRGSGYTF
TRBV4-3	TRBJ2-3	17	CASSQDQKRGSTDTQYF
TRBV15	TRBJ1-1	15	CATSRLSGLETEAFF
TRBV29-1	TRBJ2-1	14	CSVMGGGFYNEQFF
TRBV11-2	TRBJ2-1	16	CASSLKASGAYNEQFF
TRBV11-2	TRBJ2-7	15	CASSSGDRGRVGQYF
TRBV27	TRBJ1-5	14	CASSDRWENQPQHF
TRBV5-4	TRBJ2-5	16	CASSLDRLAGQETQYF
TRBV7-2	TRBJ2-5	16	CASSLAGGQGRETQYF
TRBV18	TRBJ2-1	14	CASSPPGQLNEQFF
TRBV28	TRBJ2-7	13	CASSPGGYYEQYF
TRBV28	TRBJ1-3	15	CASSPDRHIGNTIYF
TRBV2	TRBJ1-1	16	CASRAVTGAGNTEAFF
TRBV19	TRBJ1-5	12	CASSTSSGPQHF
TRBV28	TRBJ1-5	12	CASSFLGEPQHF
TRBV4-1	TRBJ2-7	15	CASSQAFGQHLQQYF
TRBV7-3	TRBJ2-2	16	CASSRGGEANTGELFF
TRBV11-1	TRBJ1-4	15	CASSSTGTGGEKLFF
TRBV6-1	TRBJ2-1	15	CASTGLAGVANEQFF
TRBV18	TRBJ2-4	15	CASSNSGLAKNIQYF
TRBV2	TRBJ1-2	11	CASGENYGYTF
TRBV19	TRBJ2-1	16	CASSIRGGSSRIEQFF
TRBV7-2	TRBJ2-2	17	CASSLAAGGANTGELFF
TRBV30	TRBJ1-4	14	CAWRKGHRLEKLFF
TRBV28	TRBJ1-2	16	CASSPRLGRTGDGYTF
TRBV18	TRBJ1-1	16	CASSLPPPGQNTEAFF
TRBV4-2	TRBJ2-7	14	CASSQVGETSEQYF
TRBV27	TRBJ2-7	16	CASSSIPDRVPHEQYF
TRBV6-6	TRBJ2-7	15	CASRGAGTPFYEQYF
TRBV28	TRBJ1-2	14	CASSGRQGAFGYTF
TRBV28	TRBJ1-1	16	CASKGRGIFLDTEAFF
TRBV6-1	TRBJ1-5	15	CASSRTGESNQPQHF
TRBV21-1	TRBJ2-7	15	CASTIPQGGEAEQYF
TRBV5-1	TRBJ1-2	15	CASSPTPGQGYGYTF